Below, 19 T cell receptor beta chains from the same sample are listed, as sequenced in a study of radiation and T cells in renal cell carcinoma (TCRdb year 2020). Library method: the immunoSEQ multiplex PCR assay. TCRdb provides this immuneACCESS table in a form limited to in-frame rearrangements. Some clones are lacking; in checked studies, under half of them reflect an unresolved V gene, and why the rest are absent is not known. For this sample the table gives 120,000 or so clones, of which 65% to 85% were detected only once. The ten most abundant clones make up roughly 5% of the sample. The label giving this sample's time point can be read as: blood 2 weeks post-SBRT. Taken with the paper, the label for treatment or condition translates to: 15 Gy SBRT to primary tumor, nephrectomy 4 weeks later. The starting material was blood, obtained from a patient whose treatment included radiotherapy and nephrectomy. These TCRs come from a man aged 45-60 years with renal cell carcinoma.

This sequence joins TRBV5-6 and TRBJ2-1, with 14 bases identical to TRBD2. There are 18 residues in the CDR3. V lost 1 base and J lost 4; bases outside the gene matches: 7. From germline, CDR1 is SGHDT and CDR2 YYEEEE. The CDR3 DNA reads TGTGCCAGCAGCTTGTTTGGACTAGCGGGAGGTATATACAATGAGCAGTTCTTC. It codes for CASSLFGLAGGIYNEQFF.

The rearrangement links TRBV4-2 to TRBJ2-3; D unresolved. Germline V gene lookup returns CDR1 LGHNA and CDR2 YNFKEQ. V lost 8 bases to trimming and J lost 6 bases, with 6 bases between them. This CDR3 contains 10 residues. The CDR3 DNA reads TGTGCCAGCGGCAGGGATACGCAGTATTTT. This translates into CASGRDTQYF.

This chain joins TRBV27 and TRBJ2-2; D gene unclear. Germline loops: CDR1 MNHEY, CDR2 SMNVEV (reference sequence). CDR3 length: 14 amino acids. V shed 3 bases and J shed 1 base, with 6 bases lying between them. Written as DNA, the CDR3 is TGTGCCAGCAGTTTCATAGGGAACACCGGGGAGCTGTTTTTT. Translated: CASSFIGNTGELFF.

The chain has TRBV5-4 and TRBJ1-2, with a possible D match to TRBD1 (6 bases). Germline loops: CDR1 SGHNT, CDR2 YYREEE (reference sequence). This CDR3 region has 19 residues. The V end lost 0 bases, the J end lost 2 bases, and 23 bases lay between the germline ends. The CDR3 loop is CASSLVGISKQGENYGYTF. DNA of the CDR3: TGTGCCAGCAGCTTGGTTGGTATCTCGAAACAGGGTGAGAACTATGGCTACACCTTC.

The chain couples TRBV11-2 to TRBJ1-3; weak D call: TRBD1 (5 bases). Germline-derived CDR1 and CDR2 are SGHAT and FQNNGV. Trimming removed 3 bases from V and 2 bases from J, with 11 bases in between. This CDR3 has 15 residues. The CDR3 DNA reads TGTGCCAGCAGCTTTCAGGCAGGGACTGGAAACACCATATATTTT. This codes for CASSFQAGTGNTIYF.

The chain has TRBV28 and TRBJ1-1; D unresolved. The CDR3 consists of 13 residues. The germline V gene encodes CDR1 MDHEN and CDR2 SYDVKM. With 10 bases removed from V and 0 bases from J, the gap between germline ends came to 12 bases. The CDR3 bases are TGTGCCACCTCAGAGGGAATGAACACTGAAGCTTTCTTT. Its protein is CATSEGMNTEAFF.

The V call is TRBV5-1, the J call TRBJ2-7; 9 bases match TRBD1. This CDR3 comprises 12 residues. After removal of 8 bases from V and 7 bases from J, the junction contained 7 bases not matched to a gene. In germline, CDR1 is SGHRS, CDR2 YFSETQ. CDR3 in amino acids: CARRQGVGEQYF. The CDR3 DNA follows: TGCGCCAGAAGACAGGGGGTTGGGGAGCAGTACTTC.

V and J are TRBV7-6 and TRBJ1-6, with D uncertain. The CDR3 is made up of 12 amino acids. The ends were cut back, 8 bases at V and 7 bases at J, with 9 bases in the middle. Germline values: CDR1 SGHVS, CDR2 FNYEAQ. The CDR3 coding sequence is TGTGCCAGCGGGCAGACAAATTCACCCCTCCACTTT. It encodes CASGQTNSPLHF.

The chain has TRBV6-1 and TRBJ1-5; the D gene is possibly TRBD1 (5 bases). V was shortened by 8 bases and J by 0 bases, with 5 bases between the two germline ends. From germline, CDR1 is MNHNS and CDR2 SASEGT. The CDR3 has 12 amino acids. CDR3 bases: TGTGCCAGCGGGGCTAGCAATCAGCCCCAGCATTTT. The encoded protein is CASGASNQPQHF.

This chain uses TRBV11-3 with TRBJ2-7; D gene unclear. The length of the CDR3 is 15 residues. The V end was cut by 0 bases, the J end by 0 bases, with 9 bases between. The germline V gene encodes CDR1 SGHNT and CDR2 YENEEA. Here the CDR3 DNA reads TGTGCCAGCAGCTTAGATGGCGCGAGCTCCTACGAGCAGTACTTC. Its translation: CASSLDGASSYEQYF.

The rearrangement joins TRBV15 to TRBJ1-3; D uncertain. This CDR3 has 14 amino acids. Germline CDR1 LNHNV, CDR2 YYDKDF (reference sequence). Trimming cost V 2 bases and J 2 bases, with 7 bases left between them. The CDR3 nucleotides read TGTGCCACCAGCAGAAGAGGGACTGGAAACACCATATATTTT. This gives the protein CATSRRGTGNTIYF.

The chain has TRBV6-1 and TRBJ2-3; TRBD2 matches 11 bases. The germline V gene has CDR1 MNHNS and CDR2 SASEGT. The CDR3 is made up of 16 amino acids. Germline trimming cut 1 base from V and 5 bases from J; bases unmatched to any gene: 5. For the CDR3, the DNA is TGTGCCAGCAGTGAAGAACTAGCGGGAGTAAGAGATACGCAGTATTTT. This encodes CASSEELAGVRDTQYF.

The rearrangement uses TRBV11-1 and TRBJ1-2; D is unclear. The CDR3 has 14 amino acids. Germline V CDR1 and CDR2: SGHAT, FQDESV (reference sequence). Trimming removed 1 base at V and 5 bases at J, with 11 bases between. The CDR3 region is CASSLGSPSYGYTF. In DNA, the CDR3 is TGTGCCAGCAGCTTAGGCTCCCCCAGTTATGGCTACACCTTC.

This chain links TRBV10-3 with TRBJ1-2, with D perhaps TRBD1 (5 bases). The CDR3 sequence is 14 residues long. V lost 2 bases and J 8 bases, leaving 15 bases between the germline ends. Germline values: CDR1 ENHRY, CDR2 SYGVKD. The DNA for the CDR3 is TGTGCCATCAGTGAGCTCAGGGATTTGAGAGGCTACACCTTC. Its translation is CAISELRDLRGYTF.

The chain couples TRBV7-8 to TRBJ1-3, with TRBD1 identical over 7 bases. The CDR3 is 15 residues long. Unmatched junction bases numbered 9, after V lost 8 bases and J lost 2 bases. Per germline, CDR1 SGHVS and CDR2 FQNEAQ. DNA of the CDR3: TGTGCCAGCGGCCAAGGGGGCGTCGCTGGAAACACCATATATTTT. It translates to CASGQGGVAGNTIYF. Based on the CDR3 plus reference TRBV7-8 and TRBJ1-3, the full variable domain is GAGVSQSPRYKVAKRGQDVALRCDPISGHVSLFWYQQALGQGPEFLTYFQNEAQLDKSGLPSDRFFAERPEGSVSTLKIQRTQQEDSAVYLCASGQGGVAGNTIYFGEGSWLTVV.

The genes are TRBV7-9 and TRBJ2-2; D possibly corresponds to TRBD1 (7 bases). The CDR3 sequence is 17 residues long. Germline assignment: CDR1 SEHNR and CDR2 FQNEAQ (reference sequence). The germline V and J ends were trimmed by 4 bases and 4 bases, with 19 bases remaining between them. CDR3 bases: TGTGCCAGCAGCTCAGCGAGGAGGGGGCATGGCACCGGGGAGCTGTTTTTT. It yields the protein CASSSARRGHGTGELFF.

The V gene is TRBV30, the J gene TRBJ1-3; possible D gene TRBD1, 6 bases. The CDR3 extends over 14 amino acids. The ends were cut back, 4 bases at V and 4 bases at J, with 14 bases in the middle. The germline V gene encodes CDR1 GTSNPN and CDR2 SVGIG (reference sequence). CDR3 DNA sequence: TGTGCCTGGACCTGGAGGACAGCCGGAAACACCATATATTTT. Translated, it gives CAWTWRTAGNTIYF.

The chain is built from TRBV7-9 and TRBJ2-7; TRBD2 aligns across 13 bases. The CDR3 runs to 18 residues. Looked up from germline, CDR1 is SEHNR and CDR2 is FQNEAQ (reference sequence). V was pared by 1 base and J by 3 bases, with 9 bases of the junction left unmatched. The CDR3 nucleotides read TGTGCCAGCAGCTTAGGGACTAGCGGGAGACACAAAAGCTACGAGCAGTACTTC. Its protein product is CASSLGTSGRHKSYEQYF.

In its sample, this clone was seen once. The V and J genes are TRBV6-1 and TRBJ1-2, with D possibly matching TRBD1 (5 bases). Deletions cut 3 bases from V and 1 base from J, with 9 bases between. CDR3 length equals 14 residues. Germline values: CDR1 MNHNS, CDR2 SASEGT. As DNA, the CDR3 is TGTGCCAGCAGTGATCCGACAGTTAACTATGGCTACACCTTC. It encodes CASSDPTVNYGYTF.